A selection of T cell receptor beta chains follows, all from one sample in a study of beta chain features in type 1 diabetes. Sequencing used immunoSEQ multiplex PCR; TCRdb keeps in-frame clones, though not all of them. The sample carries about 700,000 clones, around 15% recorded once. Sample: naive CD4+ T cells from blood. All receptors derive from a man between 18 and 35 years old with type 1 diabetes. CDR3s include the opening cysteine and the closing phenylalanine or tryptophan. The order of the fields is D gene, clone size, J gene, CDR3 length, V gene, CDR3 protein, CDR3 DNA. The D gene is left open where the match is weak. Clone size, where shown, is once, few, many, or a class for clones that have expanded.

>NA|few|TRBJ1-2|13|TRBV6-6
CASSYTANYGYTF
TGTGCCAGCAGTTATACAGCTAACTATGGCTACACCTTC
>NA|few|TRBJ2-7|13|TRBV19
CASRGDRSYEQYF
TGTGCCTCCAGGGGGGACCGATCCTACGAGCAGTACTTC
>NA|NA|TRBJ1-1|17|TRBV4-1
CASSQAAQGRMNTEAFF
TGCGCCAGCAGCCAAGCGGCCCAAGGGAGAATGAACACTGAAGCTTTCTTT
>NA|few|TRBJ1-1|15|TRBV11-2
CASSLGALWDTEAFF
TGTGCCAGCAGCTTAGGGGCTCTCTGGGACACTGAAGCTTTCTTT
>TRBD1|NA|TRBJ2-5|15|TRBV18
CASSPSTGSGETQYF
TGTGCCAGCTCACCCTCGACAGGGTCGGGGGAGACCCAGTACTTC
>NA|NA|TRBJ1-2|14|TRBV13
CASSLVGDSGGYTF
TGTGCCAGCAGCTTAGTGGGGGATTCGGGTGGCTACACCTTC
>NA|few|TRBJ2-1|13|TRBV10-3
CAIRPDENNEQFF
TGTGCCATCAGGCCCGACGAGAACAATGAGCAGTTCTTC
>NA|few|TRBJ2-6|14|TRBV27
CASKVDRGANVLTF
TGTGCCAGCAAGGTGGACCGTGGGGCCAACGTCCTGACTTTC
>TRBD1|NA|TRBJ2-3|16|TRBV7-7
CASSLLQGENADTQYF
TGTGCCAGCAGCTTACTGCAGGGGGAAAATGCAGATACGCAGTATTTT
>NA|NA|TRBJ2-7|11|TRBV6-6
CASTQGHEQYF
TGTGCCAGCACCCAGGGACACGAGCAGTACTTC
>NA|NA|TRBJ1-1|13|TRBV27
CASSARRGTEAFF
TGTGCCAGCAGTGCCCGACGGGGAACAGAAGCTTTCTTT
>NA|NA|TRBJ1-4|15|TRBV19
CASSHQTATNEKLFF
TGTGCCAGTAGCCATCAGACTGCAACTAATGAAAAACTGTTTTTT
>NA|few|TRBJ2-2|12|TRBV29-1
CSVDANTGELLF
TGCAGCGTTGATGCCAACACCGGGGAGCTGCTTTTT
>TRBD1|few|TRBJ2-7|14|TRBV5-1
CASQGQVNSYEQYF
TGCGCCAGCCAAGGACAGGTTAATTCCTACGAGCAGTACTTC
>TRBD2|few|TRBJ2-7|18|TRBV4-1
CASSQGEPGLAGYGEQYF
TGCGCCAGCAGCCAAGGAGAACCGGGACTAGCGGGGTACGGCGAGCAGTACTTC
>NA|NA|TRBJ2-1|15|TRBV18
CASSPGAGRNNEQFF
TGTGCCAGCTCACCGGGGGCGGGGAGGAACAATGAGCAGTTCTTC
>NA|few|TRBJ1-2|15|TRBV6-5
CASSYRTANNYGYTF
TGTGCCAGCAGTTACAGGACAGCGAATAACTATGGCTACACCTTC
>TRBD2|few|TRBJ2-1|15|TRBV9
CASRRGDSSYNEQFF
TGTGCCAGCAGGCGGGGGGACTCGTCCTACAATGAGCAGTTCTTC
>TRBD1|NA|TRBJ1-5|15|TRBV6-1
CASSPGDSRPQPQHF
TGTGCCAGCAGCCCGGGGGACAGCCGACCTCAGCCCCAGCATTTT
>TRBD1|NA|TRBJ2-7|13|TRBV6-1
CASSRDRLGEQYF
TGTGCCAGCAGCCGGGACAGGCTCGGCGAGCAGTACTTC
>NA|NA|TRBJ1-6|14|TRBV14
CASSQRTYNSPLHF
TGTGCCAGCAGCCAGCGCACTTATAATTCACCCCTCCACTTT
>NA|NA|TRBJ1-1|13|TRBV11-3
CASSPRLGDEAFF
TGTGCCAGCAGCCCCAGGCTCGGGGATGAAGCTTTCTTT
>TRBD2|NA|TRBJ2-3|16|TRBV9
CASGWVTSDFTDTQYF
TGTGCCAGCGGTTGGGTTACTAGCGACTTCACAGATACGCAGTATTTT
>NA|few|TRBJ2-6|15|TRBV9
CASSVQGSGANVLTF
TGTGCCAGCAGCGTTCAGGGCTCTGGGGCCAACGTCCTGACTTTC
>NA|few|TRBJ2-5|14|TRBV7-7
CASSLVMEAETQYF
TGTGCTAGCAGCTTAGTAATGGAGGCCGAGACCCAGTACTTC
>NA|NA|TRBJ2-7|13|TRBV5-1
CASRPGTPHEQYF
TGCGCCAGCAGACCTGGGACTCCCCACGAGCAGTACTTC
>TRBD1|NA|TRBJ2-7|15|TRBV6-1
CASSAYPGQGGEQYF
TGTGCCAGCAGTGCGTATCCGGGACAGGGAGGCGAGCAGTACTTC
>TRBD1|NA|TRBJ1-1|16|TRBV5-4
CASSLTGGAMFTEAFF
TGTGCCAGCAGCTTGACAGGGGGCGCGATGTTCACTGAAGCTTTCTTT
>NA|few|TRBJ2-7|17|TRBV18
CASSPLPHGGGGYEQYF
TGTGCCAGCTCACCCTTACCCCACGGGGGAGGGGGCTACGAGCAGTACTTC
>TRBD1|NA|TRBJ1-2|12|TRBV27
CASRGTGGGYTF
TGTGCCAGCAGGGGGACAGGGGGTGGCTACACCTTC
>NA|NA|TRBJ1-1|13|TRBV10-3
CAISESGFTEAFF
TGTGCCATCAGTGAGTCAGGCTTCACTGAAGCTTTCTTT
>NA|NA|TRBJ1-1|14|TRBV6-6
CASSPGDPFTEAFF
TGTGCCAGCAGTCCCGGGGACCCATTCACTGAAGCTTTCTTT
>TRBD1|few|TRBJ1-1|13|TRBV6-1
CASSLQGDTEAFF
TGTGCCAGCAGTTTACAGGGGGACACTGAAGCTTTCTTT
>TRBD2|few|TRBJ2-1|15|TRBV15
CATSRDLLAAYEQFF
TGTGCCACCAGCAGAGATTTGCTAGCGGCTTATGAGCAGTTCTTC
>TRBD2|NA|TRBJ2-3|17|TRBV5-1
CASSLVLAGASTDTQYF
TGCGCCAGCAGCTTGGTCCTAGCGGGGGCCAGCACAGATACGCAGTATTTT
>NA|few|TRBJ1-4|12|TRBV30
CAWSGQDEKLFF
TGTGCCTGGAGTGGACAGGATGAAAAACTGTTTTTT
>TRBD1|few|TRBJ1-1|13|TRBV7-2
CASSLQGDTEAFF
TGTGCCAGCAGCCTACAGGGGGACACTGAAGCTTTCTTT
>TRBD1|few|TRBJ2-3|15|TRBV5-6
CASSLRTGSADTQYF
TGTGCCAGCAGCCTCAGGACAGGGTCGGCAGATACGCAGTATTTT
>NA|NA|TRBJ2-6|17|TRBV15
CATSLHRGATGANVLTF
TGTGCCACCAGCTTACACCGGGGAGCTACTGGGGCCAACGTCCTGACTTTC
>NA|NA|TRBJ1-5|15|TRBV5-1
CASSLTVGYDQPQHF
TGCGCCAGCAGCTTGACTGTGGGCTACGATCAGCCCCAGCATTTT
>NA|NA|TRBJ2-2|15|TRBV15
CATSRDSSDTGELFF
TGTGCCACCAGCAGAGACAGCTCGGACACCGGGGAGCTGTTTTTT
>NA|NA|TRBJ2-2|14|TRBV28
CASSLLRGGGELFF
TGTGCCAGCAGCCTCCTGAGGGGCGGCGGGGAGCTGTTTTTT
>TRBD2|few|TRBJ2-5|14|TRBV7-6
CASSLGLAEETQYF
TGTGCCAGCAGCTTAGGACTAGCGGAAGAGACCCAGTACTTC
>NA|NA|TRBJ2-3|12|TRBV25-1
CASSEYTDTQYF
TGTGCCAGCAGTGAATACACAGATACGCAGTATTTT
>TRBD1|NA|TRBJ1-1|15|TRBV9
CASSVGTGLRTEAFF
TGTGCCAGCAGCGTTGGGACAGGTCTAAGAACTGAAGCTTTCTTT